The 10 T cell receptor beta chains given below trace back to one sample, sequenced in a study of blood T cells in healthy people across ages. It was with a sample-barcoded 5' primer and a J-beta primer mix that a second PCR of roughly 7 to 12 cycles was run. TCRdb redid the calling of the 5' RACE reads with MiXCR, one entry per CDR3 protein. The table records some 900,000 distinct CDR3 sequences, around 30% of them present only once. The source material was blood. The receptor source for this set is a woman aged 80 or over in good health.

This clonotype occurred many times. The chain employs TRBV5-1 and TRBJ2-5, with 7 bases that match TRBD1. CDR1 is SGHRS and CDR2 is YFSETQ in the germline V gene. J lost 3 bases, V lost 2 bases, and 7 bases had no gene match. The CDR3 extends over 15 amino acids. CDR3 protein: CASSLTGTVKETQYF. The CDR3, as DNA: TGCGCCAGCAGCTTAACCGGGACAGTCAAAGAGACCCAGTACTTC.

This chain connects TRBV28 to TRBJ2-7; D is perhaps TRBD1 or TRBD2 (5 bases each). V was cut by 3 bases and J by 0 bases, with 18 bases left in between. CDR1 MDHEN and CDR2 SYDVKM come from the germline V gene. This CDR3 is built from 17 residues. This CDR3 reads CASSFWDDSDSSYEQYF. The CDR3 DNA reads TGTGCCAGCAGTTTCTGGGACGACAGCGATAGCTCCTACGAGCAGTACTTC.

About this clonotype itself: A much larger clone lies one base from this, so it may be a read error. This rearrangement joins TRBV6-5 to TRBJ2-3; D possibly corresponds to TRBD1 (6 bases). Germline V gives CDR1 MNHEY, CDR2 SVGAGI. The CDR3 has 13 amino acids. CDR3 sequence (DNA): TGTGCCAGCAGGAGGGACAACACAGATGCGCAGTATTTT. Its translation is CASRRDNTDAQYF.

This clonotype was seen ten or more times. This chain uses TRBV12-3 or TRBV12-4 with TRBJ2-5; 7 bases align to TRBD2. The V segment lost 1 base and the J segment 5 bases; nucleotides outside the gene matches: 13. The CDR3 has 17 amino acids. In DNA, the CDR3 is TGTGCCAGCAGTTTAGAGTCTACTAGCGAATCCGGGGAGACCCAGTACTTC. It specifies CASSLESTSESGETQYF.

This clonotype has only a few counts. J is TRBJ2-3 and V is TRBV30, with 9 bases identical to TRBD2. The germline gives CDR1 GTSNPN, CDR2 SVGIG (reference sequence). The CDR3 contains 15 residues. The V gene end was trimmed by 3 bases and the J gene end by 6 bases; junction bases not matched to a gene: 10. CDR3 region: CAWRPLAGGRDTQYF. CDR3 coding DNA: TGTGCCTGGAGGCCTTTGGCGGGGGGGAGGGATACGCAGTATTTT.

This clonotype was recorded a few times. V is TRBV20-1 and J is TRBJ1-1; tentatively, D is TRBD1 (6 bases). Germline V lookup: CDR1 DFQATT, CDR2 SNEGSKA (reference sequence). CDR3 size: 13 residues. CDR3 sequence reads: CRVRDKDNTEAFF. The CDR3 region has the DNA TGCAGAGTCCGGGACAAGGATAACACTGAAGCTTTCTTT.

This clonotype was counted at least ten times. The chain combines TRBV20-1 with TRBJ2-3; D perhaps matches TRBD2 (6 bases). The CDR3 runs 14 residues. The ends were cut back, 5 bases at V and 6 bases at J, with 18 bases in the middle. CDR1 and CDR2 from the germline V gene are DFQATT and SNEGSKA (reference sequence). In DNA form, the CDR3 reads TGCAGTGCTGACGCGGGGACCTTTGGCGATACGCAGTATTTT. Protein: CSADAGTFGDTQYF.

This clonotype was seen repeatedly, ten times or more. V gene TRBV6-5 combines with J gene TRBJ1-4; TRBD1 might be the D (5 bases). The germline V and J ends were trimmed by 6 bases and 3 bases, with 14 bases remaining between them. The CDR3 runs 15 residues. Germline V lookup: CDR1 MNHEY, CDR2 SVGAGI. The CDR3 sequence: CASSPKRGANEKLFF. CDR3 DNA: TGTGCCAGCAGCCCTAAGAGAGGGGCTAATGAAAAACTGTTTTTT.

Comment on this clonotype: With a much larger clone just one base away, this may be a read error. This chain joins TRBV7-2 and TRBJ2-7, with D tentatively TRBD2 (7 bases). The CDR3 length is 16 residues. From germline, CDR1 is SGHTA and CDR2 FQGNSA. V was trimmed by 6 bases and J by 7 bases, leaving 25 bases between them. The CDR3 DNA reads TGTGCCAGCAGTTCCAGGGAGGGGGAATTCTACAATGAGCAGTACTTC. It encodes CASSSREGEFYNEQYF.

As to this clonotype: A much more abundant neighbour one base away suggests this may be a read error. The chain joins TRBV15 to TRBJ2-6; TRBD1 matches 8 bases. There are 20 residues in the CDR3. Germline values: CDR1 LNHNV, CDR2 YYDKDF (reference sequence). The CDR3 DNA reads as TGTGCCACCGGCAGAGATAATAGCGACAGGGGCCTCTCTGGGGCCAACGTCCTGACTTTC. Protein product: CATGRDNSDRGLSGANVLTF.